Below are 29 T cell receptor beta chains sequenced from a single sample in a study of control samples from healthy donors and cancer patients. Profiled with immunoSEQ multiplex PCR; TCRdb holds only in-frame clones, not every one. There are 50,000 or so clones in the sample; about 96% occur only once, and around 0.99% lies in the top ten. The specimen was blood. The receptors stem from a woman aged 18-29 years in good health.

The rearrangement uses TRBV11-2 and TRBJ2-3; TRBD2 matches at 12 bases. Germline assignment: CDR1 SGHAT and CDR2 FQNNGV. J lost 1 base, V lost 5 bases, and 7 bases had no gene match. The CDR3 loop spans 17 amino acids. CDR3 bases: TGTGCCAGCAGCGGACTAGCGGGACCTCTCGGCACAGATACGCAGTATTTT. Its protein is CASSGLAGPLGTDTQYF. The full variable domain, its missing parts supplied by reference TRBV11-2 and TRBJ2-3, is EAGVAQSPRYKIIEKRQSVAFWCNPISGHATLYWYQQILGQGPKLLIQFQNNGVVDDSQLPKDRFSAERLKGVDSTLKIQPAKLEDSAVYLCASSGLAGPLGTDTQYFGPGTRLTVL.

The chain has TRBV11-2 and TRBJ1-1; D possibly corresponds to TRBD1 (6 bases). With 5 bases removed from V and 2 bases from J, the gap between germline ends came to 12 bases. CDR3 size: 14 residues. From germline, CDR1 is SGHAT and CDR2 FQNNGV. The CDR3 DNA follows: TGTGCCAGCAGCCGGCGGACAGATAACACTGAAGCTTTCTTT. This sequence encodes CASSRRTDNTEAFF.

The gene calls are TRBV19 and TRBJ1-2; 7 positions match TRBD1. Per germline, CDR1 LNHDA and CDR2 SQIVND (reference sequence). There are 15 residues in the CDR3. The junction had 12 bases not matched to a gene; V was cut back by 6 bases and J by 5 bases. Here the CDR3 reads CASRNRGTADYGYTF. The CDR3 DNA follows: TGTGCCAGTAGGAACCGTGGGACAGCTGATTATGGCTACACCTTC. The whole variable domain, filled in from reference TRBV19 and TRBJ1-2, reads DGGITQSPKYLFRKEGQNVTLSCEQNLNHDAMYWYRQDPGQGLRLIYYSQIVNDFQKGDIAEGYSVSREKKESFPLTVTSAQKNPTAFYLCASRNRGTADYGYTFGSGTRLTVV.

V is TRBV27 and J is TRBJ1-3; no clear D gene. CDR3 length equals 15 residues. Germline V lookup: CDR1 MNHEY, CDR2 SMNVEV (reference sequence). V was clipped by 0 bases and J by 0 bases, with 6 bases between them. The CDR3 nucleotides read TGTGCCAGCAGTTTATCGTCGGGCTCTGGAAACACCATATATTTT. Protein sequence: CASSLSSGSGNTIYF.

The rearrangement uses TRBV10-3 and TRBJ1-6; tentative D call: TRBD1 (5 bases). CDR1 and CDR2 from the germline V gene are ENHRY and SYGVKD. Trimming shortened V by 2 bases and J by 1 base, and 9 bases separated the two germline ends. The CDR3 totals 16 residues. CDR3 sequence: CAISEERGSYNSPLHF. CDR3 bases: TGTGCCATCAGTGAGGAAAGGGGTTCCTATAATTCACCCCTCCACTTT.

This chain joins TRBV30 and TRBJ1-5; D gene unclear. Germline values: CDR1 GTSNPN, CDR2 SVGIG (reference sequence). The CDR3 is made up of 14 amino acids. The V end lost 0 bases, the J end lost 2 bases, and 8 bases lay between the germline ends. CDR3 sequence (DNA): TGTGCCTGGAGTGTGGGCACGGGCAATCAGCCCCAGCATTTT. Encoded protein: CAWSVGTGNQPQHF.

The CDR3 reads CASKAQGRRNEKLFF. In DNA form, the CDR3 reads TGTGCCAGCAAAGCTCAGGGACGCCGGAATGAAAAACTGTTTTTT. The V and J genes are TRBV28 and TRBJ1-4; D perhaps matches TRBD1 (5 bases). Germline loops: CDR1 MDHEN, CDR2 SYDVKM. With 7 bases removed from V and 5 bases from J, the gap between germline ends came to 17 bases. This CDR3 region has 15 residues.

The chain combines TRBV6-5 with TRBJ1-6, with 7 bases aligning to TRBD1. V shed 10 bases and J 7 bases; nucleotides not matched to a gene: 10. The CDR3 consists of 14 residues. Looked up from germline, CDR1 is MNHEY and CDR2 is SVGAGI. The DNA of the CDR3 is TGTGCCATCGCGTCCGGGACAGAGAATTCACCCCTCCACTTT. It translates to CAIASGTENSPLHF.

The chain combines TRBV7-9 with TRBJ1-1; D remains ambiguous. With 3 bases removed from V and 8 bases from J, the gap between germline ends came to 10 bases. Germline assignment: CDR1 SEHNR and CDR2 FQNEAQ (reference sequence). The CDR3 has 12 residues. CDR3 DNA sequence: TGTGCCAGCAGCTTGGGCCGTCGCGAAGCTTTCTTT. Translation gives CASSLGRREAFF.

The V call is TRBV28, the J call TRBJ1-3; the D gene is possibly TRBD1 (5 bases). The germline V gene has CDR1 MDHEN and CDR2 SYDVKM. This CDR3 contains 15 residues. V was trimmed by 4 bases and J by 5 bases, leaving 15 bases between them. CDR3 sequence reads: CASSSPGNKRNTIYF. The CDR3, as DNA: TGTGCCAGCAGTTCGCCAGGGAATAAAAGAAACACCATATATTTT. Complete variable domain (other parts from reference TRBV28 and TRBJ1-3): DVKVTQSSRYLVKRTGEKVFLECVQDMDHENMFWYRQDPGLGLRLIYFSYDVKMKEKGDIPEGYSVSREKKERFSLILESASTNQTSMYLCASSSPGNKRNTIYFGEGSWLTVV.

The chain is built from TRBV6-1 and TRBJ1-5; D possibly corresponds to TRBD1 (6 bases). V lost 2 bases and J lost 1, with 12 bases in between. The CDR3 has 16 amino acids. The germline gives CDR1 MNHNS, CDR2 SASEGT. This CDR3 is CASSEWGANSNQPQHF. DNA for the CDR3: TGTGCCAGCAGTGAATGGGGGGCTAACAGCAATCAGCCCCAGCATTTT.

The chain joins TRBV4-3 to TRBJ1-3; tentatively, D is TRBD1 (5 bases). Germline CDR1 is LGHNA and CDR2 is YSLEER. Deletions cut 0 bases from V and 1 base from J, with 7 bases between. The CDR3 has 15 amino acids. CDR3 nucleotides: TGCGCCAGCAGCCAAGACAGGGCTTCTGGAAACACCATATATTTT. Translation: CASSQDRASGNTIYF.

The chain employs TRBV24-1 and TRBJ2-1; tentatively, D is TRBD2 (6 bases). V was pared by 9 bases and J by 4 bases, with 9 bases between. CDR3 length: 12 amino acids. The germline V gene encodes CDR1 KGHDR and CDR2 SFDVKD. The CDR3: CATSGGYNEQFF. CDR3 nucleotides: TGTGCCACCTCTGGAGGGTACAATGAGCAGTTCTTC.

The chain couples TRBV2 to TRBJ1-5; the match to TRBD1 covers 10 bases. V was pared by 8 bases and J by 5 bases, with 3 bases of the junction left unmatched. Per the germline V gene, CDR1 is SNHLY and CDR2 is FYNNEI. This CDR3 has 13 amino acids. DNA for the CDR3: TGTGCCAGCGGTGGACAGGGGGATCAGCCCCAGCATTTT. Translating gives CASGGQGDQPQHF.

V usage is TRBV4-1 and J usage is TRBJ1-2; no firm D call. Germline CDR1 reads MGHRA; CDR2 reads YSYEKL. The CDR3 extends over 15 amino acids. Trimming took off 0 bases at V and 2 bases at J, with 10 bases between the two ends. The DNA of the CDR3 is TGCGCCAGCAGCCAAGATCGGGCCCCAAACTATGGCTACACCTTC. Encoded protein: CASSQDRAPNYGYTF.

This sequence joins TRBV20-1 and TRBJ1-1; D unresolved. V lost 5 bases to trimming and J lost 11 bases, with 15 bases between them. CDR3 length: 11 residues. From germline, CDR1 is DFQATT and CDR2 SNEGSKA (reference sequence). CDR3 amino acids: CSAPRPLDAFF. DNA for the CDR3: TGCAGTGCTCCTCGTCCCCTGGATGCTTTCTTT.

The V call is TRBV2, the J call TRBJ2-1; TRBD2 aligns across 7 bases. Per germline, CDR1 SNHLY and CDR2 FYNNEI. The length of the CDR3 is 14 residues. V lost 6 bases to trimming and J lost 6 bases; unmatched junction nucleotides: 8. The CDR3: CASRAGRPLNEQFF. Written as DNA, the CDR3 is TGTGCCAGCAGAGCGGGACGGCCCCTCAATGAGCAGTTCTTC.

This chain connects TRBV6-5 to TRBJ1-2, with D possibly matching TRBD1 (5 bases). The CDR3 is 11 residues long. Germline-derived CDR1 and CDR2 are MNHEY and SVGAGI. V lost 8 bases to trimming and J lost 6 bases, with 10 bases between them. The CDR3 here is CASGRQNGYTF. In DNA form, the CDR3 reads TGTGCCAGCGGTCGACAGAATGGCTACACCTTC.

V and J are TRBV25-1 and TRBJ2-7; 7 bases align to TRBD2. The V and J ends lost 2 bases and 5 bases, in that order; junction bases with no gene match: 12. Germline assignment: CDR1 MGHDK and CDR2 SYGVNS. The CDR3 loop spans 16 amino acids. The CDR3 DNA reads as TGTGCCAGCAGTGAAGGGAGGGCACCTCGAACCCACGAGCAGTACTTC. It is translated as CASSEGRAPRTHEQYF.

This clone has a single count. The rearrangement links TRBV4-1 to TRBJ1-1, with 7 bases identical to TRBD1. With V trimmed by 1 base and J by 8 bases, 4 bases remained unmatched. The germline V gene encodes CDR1 MGHRA and CDR2 YSYEKL. This CDR3 has 13 amino acids. Here the CDR3 reads CASSQGRTGEAFF. CDR3 in DNA: TGCGCCAGCAGCCAAGGCAGGACAGGCGAAGCTTTCTTT.

The chain has TRBV7-9 and TRBJ2-1; D not resolved. This CDR3 region has 13 residues. Germline V gene lookup returns CDR1 SEHNR and CDR2 FQNEAQ (reference sequence). V was shortened by 1 base and J by 3 bases, with 4 bases between the two germline ends. CDR3 in DNA: TGTGCCAGCAGCTTAGACAGCTACAATGAGCAGTTCTTC. Translated: CASSLDSYNEQFF. Full variable domain (rest looked up from reference TRBV7-9 and TRBJ2-1): DTGVSQNPRHKITKRGQNVTFRCDPISEHNRLYWYRQTLGQGPEFLTYFQNEAQLEKSRLLSDRFSAERPKGSFSTLEIQRTEQGDSAMYLCASSLDSYNEQFFGPGTRLTVL.

The chain uses TRBV3-1 (or the pseudogene TRBV3-2) and TRBJ2-5, with D unclear. From germline, CDR1 is LGHDT and CDR2 YNNKEL (reference sequence). The V gene lost 3 bases and the J gene lost 4 bases, with 6 bases spanning the gap. This CDR3 has 12 residues. The CDR3 protein is CASSHRSETQYF. In nucleotides, the CDR3 is TGTGCCAGCAGCCACCGGTCAGAGACCCAGTACTTC.

The CDR3 DNA is TGCAGCGTTGAAGAAGGGGGCCAGCCCCAGCATTTT. Translation: CSVEEGGQPQHF. V is TRBV29-1 and J is TRBJ1-5; 7 bases fit TRBD1. The CDR3 runs 12 residues. CDR1 is SQVTM and CDR2 is ANQGSEA in the germline V gene. V shed 0 bases and J 7 bases; nucleotides not matched to a gene: 0.

The rearrangement uses TRBV4-3 and TRBJ2-3, with D possibly being TRBD2 (5 bases). Germline V gene sequence: CDR1 LGHNA, CDR2 YSLEER. V dropped 0 bases and J dropped 1 base, with 11 bases sitting between them. There are 16 residues in the CDR3. CDR3 sequence: CASSQERVMGTDTQYF. The CDR3 nucleotides are TGCGCCAGCAGCCAAGAGCGGGTAATGGGCACAGATACGCAGTATTTT.

This rearrangement joins TRBV7-2 to TRBJ2-1; unclear D gene. Germline assignment: CDR1 SGHTA and CDR2 FQGNSA. This CDR3 has 12 amino acids. Trimming took 3 bases from V and 7 from J, leaving 7 bases between them. CDR3 nucleotide sequence: TGTGCCAGCAGCTTTCTAGGGAATGAGCAGTTCTTC. Amino acid sequence: CASSFLGNEQFF.

The CDR3 protein is CASSKETWKQALAKNIQYF. CDR3 in DNA: TGTGCCAGCAGCAAGGAAACGTGGAAACAGGCTTTAGCCAAAAACATTCAGTACTTC. V gene TRBV21-1 combines with J gene TRBJ2-4; TRBD1 is the table's D call, not checked against the DNA. TRBV21-1 is a pseudogene. The CDR3 is made up of 19 amino acids.

The chain has TRBV2 and TRBJ1-6; the match to TRBD1 covers 10 bases. Germline V CDR1 and CDR2: SNHLY, FYNNEI. V was clipped by 10 bases and J by 7 bases; unmatched bases: 4. This CDR3 has 13 residues. CDR3 region: CATRDRGNSPLHF. CDR3 DNA: TGTGCCACCCGGGACAGGGGCAATTCACCCCTCCACTTT.

The chain uses TRBV6-5 and TRBJ2-2; TRBD1 is a possible D gene (6 bases). The CDR3 is 15 residues long. V was shortened by 9 bases and J by 6 bases, with 20 bases between the two germline ends. Germline-derived CDR1 and CDR2 are MNHEY and SVGAGI. The CDR3 coding sequence is TGTGCCAGTTTAACACTAGTTGGGGGCGCCGGGGAGCTGTTTTTT. Protein: CASLTLVGGAGELFF.

The count of this clone is one. The chain carries TRBV27 and TRBJ1-6; TRBD1 agrees at 9 bases. V trimming: 5 bases; J trimming: 7 bases; junction bases outside the gene matches: 6. Germline assignment: CDR1 MNHEY and CDR2 SMNVEV (reference sequence). CDR3 length equals 15 residues. The CDR3 DNA follows: TGTGCCAGCAGTACTACTGACAGGGGGAATTCACCCCTCCACTTT. It codes for CASSTTDRGNSPLHF.